This T cell receptor beta chain was recovered during a study of T cell repertoires in cytomegalovirus infection. Whole-study context: CMV infection plus the matching HLA type was flagged by public TCR beta signatures. Study-wide findings and caveats: Accumulated public TCR beta family frequency recognized individuals carrying CMV together with the relevant HLA. HLA-C-restricted CMV clonotypes gave the most frequent clonotype in two of eight donors.

Concerning this clonotype itself: Its antigen remains unidentified.

V lost 2 bases, J lost 10 bases, and 9 bases lay in between. The CDR3 sequence is 12 residues long. The germline V gene has CDR1 SEHNR and CDR2 FQNEAQ (reference sequence). TCRdb re-analysed the reads in MiXCR, keeping a single row per CDR3 protein. The table has roughly 150,000 distinct CDR3 sequences, over 15% seen once. The sequenced sample was CD8+ T cells from PBMCs. The clonotype was recovered from a human donor in good health (CMV status not recorded). Some clones in this sample may be carry-over from other donors' samples. This chain joins TRBV7-9 and TRBJ2-1; D gene uncertain. CDR3 in amino acids: CASSLSRIEQFF. CDR3 DNA sequence: TGTGCCAGCAGCTTAAGCAGAATCGAGCAGTTCTTC. The full variable domain, completed using reference TRBV7-9 and TRBJ2-1, is DTGVSQNPRHKITKRGQNVTFRCDPISEHNRLYWYRQTLGQGPEFLTYFQNEAQLEKSRLLSDRFSAERPKGSFSTLEIQRTEQGDSAMYLCASSLSRIEQFFGPGTRLTVL.